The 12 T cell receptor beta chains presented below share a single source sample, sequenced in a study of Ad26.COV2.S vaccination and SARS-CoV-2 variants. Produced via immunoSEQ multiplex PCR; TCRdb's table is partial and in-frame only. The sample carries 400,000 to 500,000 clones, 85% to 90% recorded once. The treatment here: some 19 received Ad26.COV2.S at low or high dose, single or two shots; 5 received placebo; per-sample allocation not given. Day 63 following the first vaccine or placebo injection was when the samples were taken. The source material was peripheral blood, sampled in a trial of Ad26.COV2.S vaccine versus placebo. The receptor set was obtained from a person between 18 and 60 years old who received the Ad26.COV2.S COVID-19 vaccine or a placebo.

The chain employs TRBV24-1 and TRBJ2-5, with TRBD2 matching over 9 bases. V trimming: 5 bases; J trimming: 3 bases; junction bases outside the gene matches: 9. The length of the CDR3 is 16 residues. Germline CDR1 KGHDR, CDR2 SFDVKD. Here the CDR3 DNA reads TGTGCCACCAGTGTGGGAGGTAGCGGGAGAGAAGAGACCCAGTACTTC. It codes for CATSVGGSGREETQYF.

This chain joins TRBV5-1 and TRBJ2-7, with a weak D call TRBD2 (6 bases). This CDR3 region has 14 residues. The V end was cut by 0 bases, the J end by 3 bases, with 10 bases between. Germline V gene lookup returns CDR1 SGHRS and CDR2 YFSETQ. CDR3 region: CASSLGTTDYEQYF. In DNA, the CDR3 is TGCGCCAGCAGCTTGGGGACTACCGACTACGAGCAGTACTTC.

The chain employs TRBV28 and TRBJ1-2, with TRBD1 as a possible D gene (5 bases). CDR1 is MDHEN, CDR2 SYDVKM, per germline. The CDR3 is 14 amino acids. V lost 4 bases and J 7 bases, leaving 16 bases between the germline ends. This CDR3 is CASSSPGTVTGYTF. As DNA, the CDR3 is TGTGCCAGCAGTTCCCCCGGGACGGTAACTGGCTACACCTTC.

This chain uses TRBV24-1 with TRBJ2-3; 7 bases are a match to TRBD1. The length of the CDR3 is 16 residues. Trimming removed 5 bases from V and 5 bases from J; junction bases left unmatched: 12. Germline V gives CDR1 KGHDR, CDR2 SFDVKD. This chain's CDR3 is CATSAPHDRDVDTQYF. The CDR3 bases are TGTGCCACCAGTGCCCCCCACGACAGGGATGTAGATACGCAGTATTTT.

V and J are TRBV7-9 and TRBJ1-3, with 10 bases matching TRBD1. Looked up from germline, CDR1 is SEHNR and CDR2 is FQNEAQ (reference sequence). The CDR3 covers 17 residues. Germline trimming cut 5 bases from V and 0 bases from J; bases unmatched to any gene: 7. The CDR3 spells CASSRTGGGSSGNTIYF. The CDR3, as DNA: TGTGCCAGCAGCAGGACAGGGGGTGGAAGCTCTGGAAACACCATATATTTT.

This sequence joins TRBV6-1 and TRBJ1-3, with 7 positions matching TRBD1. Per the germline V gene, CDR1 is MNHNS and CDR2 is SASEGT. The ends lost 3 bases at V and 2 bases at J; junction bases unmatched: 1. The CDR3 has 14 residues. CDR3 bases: TGTGCCAGCAGTGAGACAGGGACTGGAAACACCATATATTTT. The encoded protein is CASSETGTGNTIYF.

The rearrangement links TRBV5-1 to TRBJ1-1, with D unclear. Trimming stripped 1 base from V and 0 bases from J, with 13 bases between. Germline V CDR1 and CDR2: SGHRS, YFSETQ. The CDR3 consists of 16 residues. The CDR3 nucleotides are TGCGCCAGCAGCTTGTGGGCAGGACTCATGAACACTGAAGCTTTCTTT. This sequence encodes CASSLWAGLMNTEAFF.

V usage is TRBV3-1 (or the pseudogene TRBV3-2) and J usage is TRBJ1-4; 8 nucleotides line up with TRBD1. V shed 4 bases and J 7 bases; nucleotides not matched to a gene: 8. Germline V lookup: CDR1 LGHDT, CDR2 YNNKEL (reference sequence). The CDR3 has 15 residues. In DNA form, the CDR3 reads TGTGCCAGCAGCCTGGCTGGACAGGGCGCTGAAAAACTGTTTTTT. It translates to CASSLAGQGAEKLFF.

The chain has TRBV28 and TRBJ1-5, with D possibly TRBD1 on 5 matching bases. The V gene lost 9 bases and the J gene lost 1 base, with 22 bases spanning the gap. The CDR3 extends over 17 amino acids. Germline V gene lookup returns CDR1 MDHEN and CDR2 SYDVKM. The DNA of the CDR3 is TGTGCCAGTAAACCAAGTAAGGGGTCTGCGAGCAATCAGCCCCAGCATTTT. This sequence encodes CASKPSKGSASNQPQHF.

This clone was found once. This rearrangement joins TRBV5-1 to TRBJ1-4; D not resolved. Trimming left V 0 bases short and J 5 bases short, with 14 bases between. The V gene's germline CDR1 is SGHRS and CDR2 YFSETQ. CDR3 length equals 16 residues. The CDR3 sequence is CASSLGSIWVNEKLFF. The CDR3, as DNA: TGCGCCAGCAGCTTGGGAAGTATCTGGGTAAATGAAAAACTGTTTTTT. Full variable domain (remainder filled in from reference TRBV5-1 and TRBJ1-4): KAGVTQTPRYLIKTRGQQVTLSCSPISGHRSVSWYQQTPGQGLQFLFEYFSETQRNKGNFPGRFSGRQFSNSRSEMNVSTLELGDSALYLCASSLGSIWVNEKLFFGSGTQLSVL.

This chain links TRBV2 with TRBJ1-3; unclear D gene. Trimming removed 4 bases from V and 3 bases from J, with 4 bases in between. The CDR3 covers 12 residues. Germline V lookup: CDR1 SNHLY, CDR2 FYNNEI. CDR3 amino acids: CASSVDGNTIYF. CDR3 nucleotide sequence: TGTGCCAGCAGTGTGGATGGAAACACCATATATTTT. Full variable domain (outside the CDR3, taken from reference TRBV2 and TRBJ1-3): EPEVTQTPSHQVTQMGQEVILRCVPISNHLYFYWYRQILGQKVEFLVSFYNNEISEKSEIFDDQFSVERPDGSNFTLKIRSTKLEDSAMYFCASSVDGNTIYFGEGSWLTVV.

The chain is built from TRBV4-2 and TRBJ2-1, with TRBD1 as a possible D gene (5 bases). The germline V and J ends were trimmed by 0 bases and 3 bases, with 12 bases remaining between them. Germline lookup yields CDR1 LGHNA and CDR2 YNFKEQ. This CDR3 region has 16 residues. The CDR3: CASSQDGTGSYNEQFF. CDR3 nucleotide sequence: TGTGCCAGCAGCCAAGATGGTACAGGCAGCTACAATGAGCAGTTCTTC.